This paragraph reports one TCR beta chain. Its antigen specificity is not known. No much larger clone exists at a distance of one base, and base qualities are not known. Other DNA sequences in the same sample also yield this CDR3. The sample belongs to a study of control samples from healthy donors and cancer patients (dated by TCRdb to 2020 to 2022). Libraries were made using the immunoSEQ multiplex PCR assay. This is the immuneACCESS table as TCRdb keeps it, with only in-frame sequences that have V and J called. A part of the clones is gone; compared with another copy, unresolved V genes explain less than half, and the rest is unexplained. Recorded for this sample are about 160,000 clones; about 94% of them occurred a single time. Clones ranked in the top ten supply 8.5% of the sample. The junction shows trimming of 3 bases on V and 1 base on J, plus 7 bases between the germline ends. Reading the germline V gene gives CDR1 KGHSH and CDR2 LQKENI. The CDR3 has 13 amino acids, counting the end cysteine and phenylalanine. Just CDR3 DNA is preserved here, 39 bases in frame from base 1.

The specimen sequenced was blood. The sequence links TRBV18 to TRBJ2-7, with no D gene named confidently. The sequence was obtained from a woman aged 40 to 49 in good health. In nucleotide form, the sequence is TGTGCCAGCTCACCCACCGGATCCTACGAGCAGTACTTC. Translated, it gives CASSPTGSYEQYF.